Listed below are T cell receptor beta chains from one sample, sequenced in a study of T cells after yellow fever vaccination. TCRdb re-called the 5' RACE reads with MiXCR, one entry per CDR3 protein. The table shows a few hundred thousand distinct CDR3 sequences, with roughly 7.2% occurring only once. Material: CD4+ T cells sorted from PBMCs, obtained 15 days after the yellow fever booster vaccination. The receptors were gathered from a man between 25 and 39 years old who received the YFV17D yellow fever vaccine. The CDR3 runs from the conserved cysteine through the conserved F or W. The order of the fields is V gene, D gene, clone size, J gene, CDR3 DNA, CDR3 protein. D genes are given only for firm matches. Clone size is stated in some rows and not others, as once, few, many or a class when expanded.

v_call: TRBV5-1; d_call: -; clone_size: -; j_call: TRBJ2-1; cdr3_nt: TGCGCCAGCAGCTTGAGTGGCAGGTCTCATGAGCAGTTCTTC; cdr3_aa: CASSLSGRSHEQFF
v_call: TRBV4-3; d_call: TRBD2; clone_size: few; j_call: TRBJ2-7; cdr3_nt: TGCGCCAGCGCACGTGAGCGGGAGGGCCCCGGGCACGAGCAGTACTTC; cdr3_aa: CASAREREGPGHEQYF
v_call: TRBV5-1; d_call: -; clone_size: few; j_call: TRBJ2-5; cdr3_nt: TGCGCCAGCAGCCTCGGCCTGACGCAAGAGACCCAGTACTTC; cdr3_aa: CASSLGLTQETQYF
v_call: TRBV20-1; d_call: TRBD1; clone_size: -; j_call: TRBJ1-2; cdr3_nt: TGCAGTGCTATAACAGGACAGGGCAACTATGGCTACACCTTC; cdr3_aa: CSAITGQGNYGYTF
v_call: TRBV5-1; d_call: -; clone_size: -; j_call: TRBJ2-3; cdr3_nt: TGCGCCAGCAGCCCGACCGTGGGAGATACGCAGTATTTT; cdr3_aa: CASSPTVGDTQYF
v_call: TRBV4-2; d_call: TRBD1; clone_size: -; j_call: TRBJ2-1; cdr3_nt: TGTGCCAGCAGCCCCTGGACAGGGGATTCCTACAATGAGCAGTTCTTC; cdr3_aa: CASSPWTGDSYNEQFF
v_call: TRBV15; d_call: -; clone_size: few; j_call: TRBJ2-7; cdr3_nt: TGTGCCACCAGCAGAGGAAAAGACGCCTCCTACGAGCAGTACTTC; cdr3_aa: CATSRGKDASYEQYF
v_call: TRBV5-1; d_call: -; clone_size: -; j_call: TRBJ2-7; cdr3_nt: TGCGCCAGCAAGCCTCCGAACCGTCCCTACGAGCAGTACTTC; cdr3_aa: CASKPPNRPYEQYF
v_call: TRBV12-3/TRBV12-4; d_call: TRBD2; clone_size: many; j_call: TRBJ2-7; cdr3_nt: TGTGCCAGCAGTTTTCTAGCGGGGAGACCCTACGAGCAGTACTTC; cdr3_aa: CASSFLAGRPYEQYF
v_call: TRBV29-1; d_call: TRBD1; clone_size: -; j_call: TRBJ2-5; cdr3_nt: TGCAGCGTGGGAGGGACAGGGGCGAACCAAGAGACCCAGTACTTC; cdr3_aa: CSVGGTGANQETQYF
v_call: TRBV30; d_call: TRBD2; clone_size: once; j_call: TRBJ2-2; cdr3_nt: TGTGCCTGGATGGCTAGCGGCGCCGGGGAGCTGTTTTTT; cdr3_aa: CAWMASGAGELFF
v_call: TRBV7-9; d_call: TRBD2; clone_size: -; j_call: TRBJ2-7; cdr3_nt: TGTGCCAGCAGCTTCGGTTTAGCGGGCTACGAGCAGTACTTC; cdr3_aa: CASSFGLAGYEQYF
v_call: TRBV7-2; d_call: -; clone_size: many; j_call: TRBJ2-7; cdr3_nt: TGTGCCAGCAGCTTCGGCCTGTCCAGGAGCTCCTACGAGCAGTACTTC; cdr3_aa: CASSFGLSRSSYEQYF
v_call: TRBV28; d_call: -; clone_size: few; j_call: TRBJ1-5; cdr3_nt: TGTGCCAGCATTGGAGGTGGAAGCAATCAGCCCCAGCATTTT; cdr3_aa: CASIGGGSNQPQHF
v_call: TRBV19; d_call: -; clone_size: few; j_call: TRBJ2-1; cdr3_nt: TGTGCCTCCAAGGACTTACGTAACTACAATGAGCAGTTCTTC; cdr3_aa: CASKDLRNYNEQFF
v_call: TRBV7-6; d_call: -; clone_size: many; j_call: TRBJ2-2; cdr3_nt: TGTGCCAGCAGCTCGCTTCAAAAAGCGAACACCGGGGAGCTGTTTTTT; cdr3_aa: CASSSLQKANTGELFF
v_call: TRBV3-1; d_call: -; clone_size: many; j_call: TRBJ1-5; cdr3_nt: TGTGCCAGCTCAACAGGGCTTTATAGCAATCAGCCCCAGCATTTT; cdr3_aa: CASSTGLYSNQPQHF
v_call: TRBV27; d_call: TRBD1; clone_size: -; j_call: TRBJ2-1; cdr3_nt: TGTGCCAGCAGTTTATACCGGACAGGTCGGCAGTTCTTC; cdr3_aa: CASSLYRTGRQFF
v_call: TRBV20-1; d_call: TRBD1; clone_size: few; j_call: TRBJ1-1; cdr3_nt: TGCAGTGCTAGAGTCAGGGGGCGTTCCGTTCTGAACACTGAAGCTTTCTTT; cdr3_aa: CSARVRGRSVLNTEAFF
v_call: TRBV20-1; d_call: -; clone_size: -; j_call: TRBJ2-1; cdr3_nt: TGCAGTGCTAGGGCGGGGCGTGCCCCAACATTCAATGAGCAGTTCTTC; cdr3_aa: CSARAGRAPTFNEQFF
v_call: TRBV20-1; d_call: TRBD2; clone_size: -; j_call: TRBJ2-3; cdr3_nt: TGCAGTGCTAGAGATCCGGCTAGCGGGAGGGTCGATACGCAGTATTTT; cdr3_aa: CSARDPASGRVDTQYF
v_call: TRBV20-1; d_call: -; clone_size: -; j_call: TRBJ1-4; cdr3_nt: TGCAGTGCTAGAGATGTACAGGGAACGAATGAAAAACTGTTTTTT; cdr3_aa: CSARDVQGTNEKLFF
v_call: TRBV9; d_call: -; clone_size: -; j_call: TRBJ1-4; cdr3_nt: TGTGCCGCCTCTACCCTGGCTGCAACTAATGAAAAACTGTTTTTT; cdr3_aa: CAASTLAATNEKLFF
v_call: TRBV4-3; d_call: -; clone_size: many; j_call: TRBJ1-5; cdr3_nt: TGCGCCAGCAGCCAAACCCCTCGTAGCGATCAGCCCCAGCATTTT; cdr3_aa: CASSQTPRSDQPQHF
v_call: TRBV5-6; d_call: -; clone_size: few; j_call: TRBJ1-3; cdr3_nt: TGTGCCAGCAGCTCCGTTGGTAGCTCTGGAAACACCATATATTTT; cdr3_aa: CASSSVGSSGNTIYF
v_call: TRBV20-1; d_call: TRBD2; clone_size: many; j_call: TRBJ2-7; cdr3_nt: TGCAGTGCTAGGGGCGGGAGAGCCTCCTACGAGCAGTACTTC; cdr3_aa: CSARGGRASYEQYF
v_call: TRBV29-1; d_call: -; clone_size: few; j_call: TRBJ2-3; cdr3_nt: TGCAGCGTTGTCAGCTACCAGACGCAGTATTTT; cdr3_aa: CSVVSYQTQYF
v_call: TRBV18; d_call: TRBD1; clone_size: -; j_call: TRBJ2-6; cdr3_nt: TGTGCCAGCAGAGACAGGGGCCACTCTGGGGCCAACGTCCTGACTTTC; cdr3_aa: CASRDRGHSGANVLTF
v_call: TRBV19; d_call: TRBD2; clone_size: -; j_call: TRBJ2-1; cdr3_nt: TGTGCCAGTAGTATGGGGAACGCGGGAGGCAATGAGCAGTTCTTC; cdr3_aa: CASSMGNAGGNEQFF
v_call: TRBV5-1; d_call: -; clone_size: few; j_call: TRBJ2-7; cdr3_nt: TGCGCCAGCAGCTTCGGTAGGGAGTACGAGCAGTACTTC; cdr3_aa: CASSFGREYEQYF
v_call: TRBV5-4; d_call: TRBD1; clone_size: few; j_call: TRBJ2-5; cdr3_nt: TGTGCCAGCAGCGGACAGGGGACTGGAGAGACCCAGTACTTC; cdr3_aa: CASSGQGTGETQYF
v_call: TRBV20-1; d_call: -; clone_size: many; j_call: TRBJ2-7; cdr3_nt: TGCAGTGCTAGAGGCGGGGACTACGAGCAGTACTTC; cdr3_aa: CSARGGDYEQYF
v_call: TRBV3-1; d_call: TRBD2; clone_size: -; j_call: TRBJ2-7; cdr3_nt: TGTGCCAGCAGCCAAGGGGGGGGACTCGGTGCCTACGAGCAGTACTTC; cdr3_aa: CASSQGGGLGAYEQYF
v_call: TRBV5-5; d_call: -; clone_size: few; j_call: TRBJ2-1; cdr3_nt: TGTGCCAGCAGCAGGTGGCCCGGTAATTACAATGAGCAGTTCTTC; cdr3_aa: CASSRWPGNYNEQFF
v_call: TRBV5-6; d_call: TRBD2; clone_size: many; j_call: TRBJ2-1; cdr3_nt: TGTGCCAGCAGCTTGACTAGCGCCGTTTATGAGCAGTTCTTC; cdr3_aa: CASSLTSAVYEQFF
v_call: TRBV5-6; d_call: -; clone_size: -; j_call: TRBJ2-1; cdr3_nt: TGTGCCAGCAGCTTGGTTTTCCAGAGCTCCTACAATGAGCAGTTCTTC; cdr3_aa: CASSLVFQSSYNEQFF
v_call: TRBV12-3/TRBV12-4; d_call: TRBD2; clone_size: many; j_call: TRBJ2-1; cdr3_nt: TGTGCCAGCAGTTTAAGTCTAGCGGTACCTGAGCAGTTCTTC; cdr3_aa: CASSLSLAVPEQFF
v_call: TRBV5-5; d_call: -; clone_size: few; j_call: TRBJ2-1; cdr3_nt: TGTGCCAGCAGCCCCTCCCCTGGGGGCTTCAGTCGCAATGAGCAGTTCTTC; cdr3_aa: CASSPSPGGFSRNEQFF
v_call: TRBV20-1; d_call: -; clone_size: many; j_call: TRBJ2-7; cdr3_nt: TGCAGTGCTAGGATATCGGGACAATATTCCTACGAGCAGTACTTC; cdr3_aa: CSARISGQYSYEQYF
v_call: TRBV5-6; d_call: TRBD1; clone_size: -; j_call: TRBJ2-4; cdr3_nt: TGTGCCAGCAGCCTCCAGGGACAGAGCAAAAACATTCAGTACTTC; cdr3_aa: CASSLQGQSKNIQYF
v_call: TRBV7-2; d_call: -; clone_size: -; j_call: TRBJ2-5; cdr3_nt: TGTGCCAGCAGCTTCCCCAGGGTTTTGGGAGAGACCCAGTACTTC; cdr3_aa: CASSFPRVLGETQYF
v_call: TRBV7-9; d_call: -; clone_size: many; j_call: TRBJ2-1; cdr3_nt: TGTGCCAGCAGCTTATCTATATCCTACAATGAGCAGTTCTTC; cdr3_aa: CASSLSISYNEQFF
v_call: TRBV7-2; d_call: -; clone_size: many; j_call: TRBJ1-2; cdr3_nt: TGTGCCAGCAGCTTAGGGCAGGCAGCTAACTATGGCTACACCTTC; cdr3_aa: CASSLGQAANYGYTF
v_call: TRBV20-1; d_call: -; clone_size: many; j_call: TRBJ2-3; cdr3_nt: TGCAGTGCTCGAAGCCCGGGACAAATGGATACGCAGTATTTT; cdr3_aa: CSARSPGQMDTQYF
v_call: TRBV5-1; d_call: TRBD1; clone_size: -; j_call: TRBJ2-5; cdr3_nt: TGCGCCAGCAGCTCTCAACCGGGACAGGGAGAAGAGACCCAGTACTTC; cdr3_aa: CASSSQPGQGEETQYF
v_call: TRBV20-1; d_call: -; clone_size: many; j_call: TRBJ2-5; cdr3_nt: TGCAGCGCTAGAGAAGTGGTATCCGGAGAGACCCAGTACTTC; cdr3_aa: CSAREVVSGETQYF
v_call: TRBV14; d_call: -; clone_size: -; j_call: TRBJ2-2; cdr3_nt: TGTGCCAGCAGCCAAGGAACACTCCAGGCCGGGGAGCTGTTTTTT; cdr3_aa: CASSQGTLQAGELFF
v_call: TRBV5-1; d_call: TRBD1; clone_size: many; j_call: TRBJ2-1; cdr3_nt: TGCGCCAGCAGCTTGGCGCCAGGGGGATCTTACAATGAGCAGTTCTTC; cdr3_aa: CASSLAPGGSYNEQFF
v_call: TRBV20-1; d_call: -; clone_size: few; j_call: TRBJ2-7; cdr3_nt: TGCAGTGCAGGGGCAACCTACGAGCAGTACTTC; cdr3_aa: CSAGATYEQYF
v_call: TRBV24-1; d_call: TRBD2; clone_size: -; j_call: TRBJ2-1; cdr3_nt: TGTGCCACCAGTGAGCGAGCGGGAGGGGGTAACTACAATGAGCAGTTCTTC; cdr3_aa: CATSERAGGGNYNEQFF